The 26 T cell receptor beta chains below come from one sample, sequenced in a study of cytomegalovirus exposure and HLA in healthy donors. The PCR contained 60 Vbeta and 13 Jbeta primers. The table came from immunoSEQ multiplex PCR; TCRdb's copy has only in-frame clones and leaves some out. This sample carries about 200,000 clones, over 75% of them seen once, and the ten largest clones take approximately 2.4%. Material: PBMCs. Every receptor here comes from a woman aged 50 to 65 in good health and CMV-seronegative.

The chain carries TRBV6-4 and TRBJ2-1; no firm D call. The CDR3 sequence is 12 residues long. Germline V CDR1 and CDR2: MRHNA, SNTAGT. V was cut by 6 bases and J by 5 bases, with 8 bases left in between. The DNA for the CDR3 is TGTGCCAGCAGGCCGACTCACAATGAGCAGTTCTTC. It translates to CASRPTHNEQFF.

The chain carries TRBV28 and TRBJ2-7, with 9 bases matching TRBD2. The CDR3 covers 15 residues. The V gene end was trimmed by 6 bases and the J gene end by 4 bases; junction bases not matched to a gene: 10. Per germline, CDR1 MDHEN and CDR2 SYDVKM. DNA for the CDR3: TGTGCCAGCAGACCAGGGGGGACTAGCATTTACGAGCAGTACTTC. Its translation is CASRPGGTSIYEQYF.

The V and J genes are TRBV5-4 and TRBJ2-7; D remains unclear. V was trimmed by 4 bases and J by 3 bases, leaving 11 bases between them. CDR1 and CDR2 (germline): SGHNT, YYREEE (reference sequence). CDR3 length: 13 amino acids. The CDR3 is CASSLEQSYEQYF. The CDR3 DNA reads TGTGCCAGCAGCCTCGAACAGAGCTACGAGCAGTACTTC.

The V gene is TRBV30, the J gene TRBJ2-3; maybe TRBD2 (6 bases). CDR3 length: 16 residues. V shed 1 base and J shed 0 bases, with 14 bases lying between them. The germline V gene encodes CDR1 GTSNPN and CDR2 SVGIG (reference sequence). CDR3 sequence (DNA): TGTGCCTGGAGTGATCAGCCGGGACTTAGCACAGATACGCAGTATTTT. Translated, it gives CAWSDQPGLSTDTQYF.

The rearrangement links TRBV28 to TRBJ1-2; 9 positions match TRBD1. Germline V gives CDR1 MDHEN, CDR2 SYDVKM. Germline trimming cut 1 base from V and 5 bases from J; bases unmatched to any gene: 17. The CDR3 sequence is 19 residues long. For the CDR3, the DNA is TGTGCCAGCAGTTTATCTACTTTGGGACAGGGTCCCCTTAGATATGGCTACACCTTC. This codes for CASSLSTLGQGPLRYGYTF.

The chain uses TRBV6-1 and TRBJ2-7; 13 positions match TRBD2. The CDR3 spans 15 residues. J gave up 6 bases and V 5 bases, and 7 bases lay outside the gene matches. CDR1 and CDR2 from the germline V gene are MNHNS and SASEGT. CDR3 sequence reads: CASSTGTSGTSEQYF. CDR3 nucleotides: TGTGCCAGCAGTACCGGGACTAGCGGGACGAGCGAGCAGTACTTC.

A few counts support this clone. The chain is built from TRBV19 and TRBJ1-1; D remains unclear. The CDR3 is made up of 12 amino acids. Germline V gene sequence: CDR1 LNHDA, CDR2 SQIVND (reference sequence). The ends were cut back, 3 bases at V and 2 bases at J, with 4 bases in the middle. As DNA, the CDR3 is TGTGCCAGTAGTATCCTAAACACTGAAGCTTTCTTT. It is translated as CASSILNTEAFF.

The V call is TRBV5-1, the J call TRBJ1-1; D is undetermined. This CDR3 has 14 amino acids. V shed 0 bases and J shed 13 bases, with 19 bases lying between them. Per the germline V gene, CDR1 is SGHRS and CDR2 is YFSETQ. This CDR3 reads CASSLEAGSRELFF. The DNA of the CDR3 is TGCGCCAGCAGCTTGGAGGCAGGCTCCCGGGAGCTTTTCTTT.

CDR3 amino acids: CASSFTPTARNQPQHF. The CDR3 bases are TGTGCCAGCAGCTTCACACCCACAGCAAGGAATCAGCCCCAGCATTTT. This rearrangement joins TRBV7-8 to TRBJ1-5; no reliable D call. The CDR3 covers 16 residues. Between the trimmed V and J ends, which lost 3 bases and 4 bases, there was a span of 16 bases. Germline V gene lookup returns CDR1 SGHVS and CDR2 FQNEAQ.

This chain joins TRBV13 and TRBJ2-7; D perhaps matches TRBD2 (6 bases). The CDR3 has 13 residues. Germline V gene lookup returns CDR1 PRHDT and CDR2 FYEKMQ (reference sequence). Trimming removed 11 bases from V and 0 bases from J, with 14 bases in between. The CDR3 spells CAVSGWSSYEQYF. CDR3 nucleotide sequence: TGTGCCGTAAGCGGGTGGAGCTCCTACGAGCAGTACTTC. Supplemented by reference TRBV13 and TRBJ2-7, the full variable domain reads AAGVIQSPRHLIKEKRETATLKCYPIPRHDTVYWYQQGPGQDPQFLISFYEKMQSDKGSIPDRFSAQQFSDYHSELNMSSLELGDSALYFCAVSGWSSYEQYFGPGTRLTVT.

V usage is TRBV19 and J usage is TRBJ1-5; TRBD1 matches 7 bases. Germline V gene lookup returns CDR1 LNHDA and CDR2 SQIVND (reference sequence). The J segment lost 5 bases and the V segment lost 3 bases, leaving 4 bases of the junction unmatched. This CDR3 comprises 14 residues. CDR3 amino acids: CASSMTGIYQPQHF. CDR3 DNA sequence: TGTGCCAGTAGTATGACAGGGATCTATCAGCCCCAGCATTTT.

About this clone: The DNA is omitted, as the CDR3 cannot be located on it reliably, and the CDR3 follows TCRdb's listing. The chain employs TRBV7-9 and TRBJ2-1; the DNA was not used to check the table's D call, TRBD2. Germline-derived CDR1 and CDR2 are SEHNR and FQNEAQ (reference sequence). Both ends counted, the CDR3 spans 18 residues. CDR3 in amino acids: CASSPADVAGGAPISLFF.

CDR3 in DNA: TGTGCCAGCAGCTTGGGACAGCAAGAGACCCAGTACTTC. As protein: CASSLGQQETQYF. This chain uses TRBV11-2 with TRBJ2-5; the match to TRBD1 covers 7 bases. V gave up 3 bases and J gave up 2 bases; unmatched junction bases: 0. The CDR3 has 13 amino acids. From germline, CDR1 is SGHAT and CDR2 FQNNGV.

In this sample, this clone turned up once. The rearrangement links TRBV19 to TRBJ1-3; 9 positions agree with TRBD1. This CDR3 region has 14 residues. The germline gives CDR1 LNHDA, CDR2 SQIVND (reference sequence). Trimming at V came to 7 bases and at J to 8 bases, leaving 9 bases not matched to a gene. Here the CDR3 reads CASIPGQGYHTIYF. CDR3 nucleotides: TGTGCCAGTATCCCGGGACAGGGATATCACACCATATATTTT. Variable domain in full (rest from reference TRBV19 and TRBJ1-3): DGGITQSPKYLFRKEGQNVTLSCEQNLNHDAMYWYRQDPGQGLRLIYYSQIVNDFQKGDIAEGYSVSREKKESFPLTVTSAQKNPTAFYLCASIPGQGYHTIYFGEGSWLTVV.

The chain is built from TRBV5-8 and TRBJ1-3, with no clear D. CDR3 length equals 15 residues. Per the germline V gene, CDR1 is SGHTS and CDR2 is YDEGEE. Between the trimmed V and J ends, which lost 0 bases and 0 bases, there was a span of 7 bases. The CDR3 loop is CASSLGSYSGNTIYF. The CDR3 nucleotides read TGTGCCAGCAGCTTGGGCAGTTACTCTGGAAACACCATATATTTT.

This clone was seen a single time. The V and J genes are TRBV30 and TRBJ2-3; 9 bases match TRBD2. Trimming at V came to 3 bases and at J to 0 bases, leaving 4 bases not matched to a gene. There are 15 residues in the CDR3. Germline V gives CDR1 GTSNPN, CDR2 SVGIG (reference sequence). CDR3 coding DNA: TGTGCCTGGAGGGGGACTAGCCTAAGCACAGATACGCAGTATTTT. As protein: CAWRGTSLSTDTQYF.

The V gene is TRBV6-6, the J gene TRBJ1-1, with D maybe TRBD1 (6 bases). CDR3 length: 15 residues. V was trimmed by 5 bases and J by 1 base, leaving 14 bases between them. Germline CDR1 MNHNY, CDR2 SVGAGI (reference sequence). The CDR3 here is CASSLPGTSNTEAFF. As DNA, the CDR3 is TGTGCCAGCAGTCTTCCTGGGACATCGAACACTGAAGCTTTCTTT.

This clone appeared once. V is TRBV6-5 and J is TRBJ2-5, with 7 bases fitting TRBD1. The CDR3 length is 13 residues. Germline V gene lookup returns CDR1 MNHEY and CDR2 SVGAGI. V trimming: 5 bases; J trimming: 4 bases; junction bases outside the gene matches: 4. The CDR3, as DNA: TGTGCCAGCAGTAAACGACAGGGAGAGACCCAGTACTTC. The encoded protein is CASSKRQGETQYF.

The gene calls are TRBV27 and TRBJ2-2, with D perhaps TRBD1 (6 bases). Germline V lookup: CDR1 MNHEY, CDR2 SMNVEV (reference sequence). This CDR3 spans 13 amino acids. V was pared by 5 bases and J by 5 bases, with 9 bases between. This chain's CDR3 is CASSLRGTGELFF. The CDR3 nucleotides read TGTGCCAGCAGTCTCAGGGGTACCGGGGAGCTGTTTTTT.

The genes are TRBV18 and TRBJ1-2; TRBD1 might be the D (5 bases). Per the germline V gene, CDR1 is KGHSH and CDR2 is LQKENI. Between the trimmed V and J ends, which lost 3 bases and 8 bases, there was a span of 13 bases. The CDR3 spans 13 residues. This chain's CDR3 is CASSPQTDSGYTF. For the CDR3, the DNA is TGTGCCAGCTCACCTCAGACAGACAGCGGCTACACCTTC.

The chain combines TRBV19 with TRBJ2-7; 9 nucleotides match TRBD2. The CDR3 totals 15 residues. J lost 2 bases, V lost 3 bases, and 5 bases had no gene match. In germline, CDR1 is LNHDA, CDR2 SQIVND (reference sequence). CDR3 sequence (DNA): TGTGCCAGTAGTATCCGGCTAGCGGGAACCTACGAGCAGTACTTC. Translating gives CASSIRLAGTYEQYF.

V and J are TRBV5-1 and TRBJ2-7; a weak D match, TRBD1 (6 bases). V was pared by 1 base and J by 7 bases, with 15 bases between. Germline loops: CDR1 SGHRS, CDR2 YFSETQ. The CDR3 loop spans 14 amino acids. The CDR3 spells CASSLSGGAKEQYF. The CDR3 region has the DNA TGCGCCAGCAGCTTGAGTGGGGGCGCGAAAGAGCAGTACTTC.

This chain joins TRBV5-1 and TRBJ1-4; D unresolved. This CDR3 region has 14 residues. Germline CDR1 is SGHRS and CDR2 is YFSETQ. V was cut by 2 bases and J by 0 bases, with 5 bases left in between. The CDR3 nucleotides read TGCGCCAGCAGCTTAAGCGCAACTAATGAAAAACTGTTTTTT. Translation: CASSLSATNEKLFF. The variable domain in full, with the rest retrieved from reference TRBV5-1 and TRBJ1-4, is KAGVTQTPRYLIKTRGQQVTLSCSPISGHRSVSWYQQTPGQGLQFLFEYFSETQRNKGNFPGRFSGRQFSNSRSEMNVSTLELGDSALYLCASSLSATNEKLFFGSGTQLSVL.

This clone was counted a single time. V and J are TRBV11-2 and TRBJ2-6; 8 bases line up with TRBD1. Germline values: CDR1 SGHAT, CDR2 FQNNGV. CDR3 length equals 18 residues. Losses at the gene ends were 5 bases for V and 3 bases for J; bases not matched to a gene: 12. The CDR3 coding sequence is TGTGCCAGCAGCGATCGGGACAGGCCAATTGTTGGGGCCAACGTCCTGACTTTC. This translates into CASSDRDRPIVGANVLTF.

The chain carries TRBV10-3 and TRBJ2-5, with TRBD1 matching 9 bases. The J segment lost 1 base and the V segment lost 10 bases, leaving 10 bases of the junction unmatched. CDR3 length: 15 residues. In germline, CDR1 is ENHRY, CDR2 SYGVKD. CDR3 in DNA: TGTGCCACTTCCGGGACAGGGTTAGGCCAAGAGACCCAGTACTTC. This encodes CATSGTGLGQETQYF.

V usage is TRBV5-8 and J usage is TRBJ1-5; no clear D gene. Trimming took 3 bases from V and 2 from J, leaving 15 bases between them. The CDR3 runs 16 residues. The germline gives CDR1 SGHTS, CDR2 YDEGEE. DNA of the CDR3: TGTGCCAGCAGCTACTGGACGGCGGGTGGCAATCAGCCCCAGCATTTT. Protein sequence: CASSYWTAGGNQPQHF.